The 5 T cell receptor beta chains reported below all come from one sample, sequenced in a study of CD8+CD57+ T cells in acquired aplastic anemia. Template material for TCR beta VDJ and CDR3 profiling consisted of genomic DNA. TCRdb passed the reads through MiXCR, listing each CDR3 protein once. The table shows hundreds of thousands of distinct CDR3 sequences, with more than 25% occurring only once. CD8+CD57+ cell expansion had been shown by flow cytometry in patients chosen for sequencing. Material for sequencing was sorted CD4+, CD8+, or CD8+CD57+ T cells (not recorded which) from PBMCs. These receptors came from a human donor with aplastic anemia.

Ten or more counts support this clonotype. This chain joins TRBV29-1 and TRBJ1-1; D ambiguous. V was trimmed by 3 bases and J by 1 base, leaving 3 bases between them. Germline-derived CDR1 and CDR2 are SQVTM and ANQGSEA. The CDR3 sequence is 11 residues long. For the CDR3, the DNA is TGCAGCGTTGAGAAGAACACTGAAGCTTTCTTT. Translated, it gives CSVEKNTEAFF. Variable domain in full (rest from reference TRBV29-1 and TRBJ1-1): SAVISQKPSRDICQRGTSLTIQCQVDSQVTMMFWYRQQPGQSLTLIATANQGSEATYESGFVIDKFPISRPNLTFSTLTVSNMSPEDSSIYLCSVEKNTEAFFGQGTRLTVV.

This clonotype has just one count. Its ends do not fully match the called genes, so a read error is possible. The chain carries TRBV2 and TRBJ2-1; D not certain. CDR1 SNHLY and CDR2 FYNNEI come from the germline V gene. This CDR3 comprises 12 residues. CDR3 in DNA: TGTGCCAGCGGCCAAGTTGGCAATGAGCGGTTCTTC. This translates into CASGQVGNERFF.

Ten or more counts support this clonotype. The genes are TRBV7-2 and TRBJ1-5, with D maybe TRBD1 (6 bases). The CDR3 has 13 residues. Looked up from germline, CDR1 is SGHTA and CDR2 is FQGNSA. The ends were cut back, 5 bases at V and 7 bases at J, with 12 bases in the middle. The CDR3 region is CASSRKGGQPQHF. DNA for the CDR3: TGTGCCAGCAGCCGTAAAGGGGGGCAGCCCCAGCATTTT.

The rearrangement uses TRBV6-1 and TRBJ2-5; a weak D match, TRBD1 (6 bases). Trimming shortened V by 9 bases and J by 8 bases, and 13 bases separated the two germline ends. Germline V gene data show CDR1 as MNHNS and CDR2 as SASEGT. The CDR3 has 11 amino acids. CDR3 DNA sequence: TGTGCCAGACAGGTAGGGGGAACCCAGTACTTC. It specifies CARQVGGTQYF.

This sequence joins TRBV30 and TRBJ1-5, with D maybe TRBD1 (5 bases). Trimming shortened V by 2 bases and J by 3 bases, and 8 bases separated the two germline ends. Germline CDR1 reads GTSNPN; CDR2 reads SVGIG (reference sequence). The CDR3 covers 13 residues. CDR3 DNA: TGTGCCTGGAGTCAGGGACCCAATCAGCCCCAGCATTTT. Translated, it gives CAWSQGPNQPQHF. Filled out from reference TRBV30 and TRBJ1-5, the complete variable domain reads SQTIHQWPATLVQPVGSPLSLECTVEGTSNPNLYWYRQAAGRGLQLLFYSVGIGQISSEVPQNLSASRPQDRQFILSSKKLLLSDSGFYLCAWSQGPNQPQHFGDGTRLSIL.